These 20 T cell receptor beta chains were sequenced from one sample in a study of blood T cell repertoires in COVID-19. The protocol was immunoSEQ multiplex PCR, while the TCRdb copy is restricted to in-frame clones and leaves out a portion. The sample records about half a million clones, 70% to 90% being singletons. The sample taken for sequencing was peripheral blood. Receptors originate from a human donor in a cohort sampled during active COVID-19.

This rearrangement joins TRBV12-3 or TRBV12-4 to TRBJ1-2, with D possibly TRBD1 on 5 matching bases. V lost 2 bases to trimming and J lost 4 bases, with 8 bases between them. CDR3 length: 13 residues. For the CDR3, the DNA is TGTGCCAGCAGTTTAACAGGCCTCTATGGCTACACCTTC. It is translated as CASSLTGLYGYTF.

This chain connects TRBV5-1 to TRBJ2-7, with 9 bases fitting TRBD1. The ends lost 2 bases at V and 6 bases at J; junction bases unmatched: 6. Germline V gene data show CDR1 as SGHRS and CDR2 as YFSETQ. The CDR3 consists of 14 residues. The CDR3 sequence: CASSFNRGRSEQYF. In DNA form, the CDR3 reads TGCGCCAGCAGCTTTAACAGGGGGCGAAGCGAGCAGTACTTC.

The rearrangement joins TRBV19 to TRBJ2-1; perhaps TRBD2 as D (7 bases). The CDR3 has 14 residues. CDR1 LNHDA and CDR2 SQIVND come from the germline V gene (reference sequence). V gave up 6 bases and J gave up 9 bases, with 18 bases separating them. The CDR3 spells CASSRGREYGEQFF. DNA of the CDR3: TGTGCCAGTAGCCGGGGGCGGGAGTACGGTGAGCAGTTCTTC.

V and J are TRBV9 and TRBJ1-1; maybe TRBD1 (6 bases). The V end was cut by 4 bases, the J end by 5 bases, with 9 bases between. The CDR3 is 12 amino acids. Looked up from germline, CDR1 is SGDLS and CDR2 is YYNGEE. As DNA, the CDR3 is TGTGCCAGCAGCCCACAGGGAACTGAAGCTTTCTTT. Its translation: CASSPQGTEAFF.

In this sample, this clone turned up once. This chain links TRBV6-5 with TRBJ2-6; D unclear. Germline-derived CDR1 and CDR2 are MNHEY and SVGAGI. The CDR3 extends over 15 amino acids. The V end lost 6 bases, the J end lost 0 bases, and 9 bases lay between the germline ends. The CDR3: CASSRLSSGANVLTF. In DNA, the CDR3 is TGTGCCAGCAGCAGGCTGTCCTCTGGGGCCAACGTCCTGACTTTC.

V is TRBV3-1 (or the pseudogene TRBV3-2) and J is TRBJ2-2, with D unclear. Germline loops: CDR1 LGHDT, CDR2 YNNKEL (reference sequence). V dropped 5 bases and J dropped 5 bases, with 6 bases sitting between them. The CDR3 loop spans 12 amino acids. The CDR3 nucleotides read TGTGCCAGCAGCGACGGGACCGGGGAGCTGTTTTTT. Its protein is CASSDGTGELFF.

The chain joins TRBV20-1 to TRBJ1-1; 10 bases are shared with TRBD1. V shed 6 bases and J 12 bases; nucleotides not matched to a gene: 7. CDR1 and CDR2 from the germline V gene are DFQATT and SNEGSKA (reference sequence). The CDR3 covers 11 residues. In DNA, the CDR3 is TGCAGTGCCACGGACAGGGGGGGAACTTTCTTT. Amino acids: CSATDRGGTFF.

V is TRBV5-1 and J is TRBJ2-3, with 10 bases aligning to TRBD2. Germline V CDR1 and CDR2: SGHRS, YFSETQ. Losses at the gene ends were 7 bases for V and 1 base for J; bases not matched to a gene: 18. This CDR3 has 19 amino acids. The CDR3 DNA sequence: TGCGCCAGCCGGGCCTGGGCTAGCGGGAGTCTCTTTGGCACAGATACGCAGTATTTT. Translation: CASRAWASGSLFGTDTQYF.

With respect to this clone: Other DNA sequences of this sample code for an identical CDR3. This chain connects TRBV5-1 to TRBJ2-7, with TRBD1 identical over 7 bases. The CDR3 totals 14 residues. Germline CDR1 reads SGHRS; CDR2 reads YFSETQ. V shed 0 bases, J shed 6 bases, and the junction held 6 bases outside the gene matches. Written as DNA, the CDR3 is TGCGCCAGCAGCTTGGCCGACAGGGCAGGCGAGCAGTACTTC. Protein sequence: CASSLADRAGEQYF.

The rearrangement links TRBV18 to TRBJ1-1; D is ambiguous. The CDR3 extends over 15 amino acids. Germline loops: CDR1 KGHSH, CDR2 LQKENI. Trimming shortened V by 0 bases and J by 1 base, and 9 bases separated the two germline ends. The CDR3 region is CASSPPSRENTEAFF. The CDR3 nucleotides read TGTGCCAGCTCACCACCTTCCCGGGAGAACACTGAAGCTTTCTTT.

The chain carries TRBV29-1 and TRBJ2-5; 10 bases are shared with TRBD2. There are 15 residues in the CDR3. With 2 bases clipped from V and 7 bases from J, the junction kept 10 bases outside the gene matches. Germline V gene data show CDR1 as SQVTM and CDR2 as ANQGSEA. CDR3 DNA sequence: TGCAGCGTTGAAAGCGGGAGGGTCGAGTGGGGGACCCAGTACTTC. Residues: CSVESGRVEWGTQYF.

The chain combines TRBV7-2 with TRBJ1-2; 7 bases fit TRBD1. Germline-derived CDR1 and CDR2 are SGHTA and FQGNSA. Trimming cost V 5 bases and J 4 bases; bases outside gene matches: 10. This CDR3 is built from 15 residues. DNA for the CDR3: TGTGCCAGCAGCCACCCCGACAGGGTGGTCTATGGCTACACCTTC. As protein: CASSHPDRVVYGYTF.

The chain joins TRBV11-3 to TRBJ2-1; 8 bases are a match to TRBD2. V was pared by 4 bases and J by 8 bases, with 10 bases of the junction left unmatched. Per the germline V gene, CDR1 is SGHNT and CDR2 is YENEEA. This CDR3 has 15 amino acids. For the CDR3, the DNA is TGTGCCAGCAGCTATAGCGGGAATCGGAGGGATGAGCAGTTCTTC. Protein sequence: CASSYSGNRRDEQFF.

The rearrangement joins TRBV12-5 to TRBJ2-2, with D unclear. The germline CDR1 and CDR2 sequences are LGHNT and FRNRAP. This CDR3 contains 15 residues. Trimming shortened V by 4 bases and J by 4 bases, and 13 bases separated the two germline ends. The CDR3 loop reads CASGYEPIPTGELFF. The CDR3 bases are TGTGCTAGTGGTTACGAGCCCATACCCACCGGGGAGCTGTTTTTT.

The chain carries TRBV27 and TRBJ2-5; TRBD2 might be the D (6 bases). Deletions cut 8 bases from V and 5 bases from J, with 15 bases between. The CDR3 runs to 13 residues. Germline values: CDR1 MNHEY, CDR2 SMNVEV (reference sequence). Written as DNA, the CDR3 is TGTGCCAGCGGCCTGCGGGGTGCGGAGACCCAGTACTTC. Amino acid sequence: CASGLRGAETQYF.

The V and J genes are TRBV5-1 and TRBJ2-1; 10 nucleotides line up with TRBD2. J lost 7 bases, V lost 1 base, and 5 bases had no gene match. Germline values: CDR1 SGHRS, CDR2 YFSETQ. CDR3 length: 15 residues. The CDR3 DNA sequence: TGCGCCAGCAGCTTGTTTACTAGCGGGACGAATGAGCAGTTCTTC. This gives the protein CASSLFTSGTNEQFF.

The genes are TRBV7-9 and TRBJ2-7; TRBD1 agrees at 11 bases. Germline V lookup: CDR1 SEHNR, CDR2 FQNEAQ (reference sequence). The CDR3 has 15 residues. The J segment lost 6 bases and the V segment lost 4 bases, leaving 8 bases of the junction unmatched. CDR3 in amino acids: CASSSTPGQGGEQYF. In nucleotides, the CDR3 is TGTGCCAGCAGCTCAACTCCGGGACAGGGGGGCGAGCAGTACTTC. The full variable domain, completed using reference TRBV7-9 and TRBJ2-7, is DTGVSQNPRHKITKRGQNVTFRCDPISEHNRLYWYRQTLGQGPEFLTYFQNEAQLEKSRLLSDRFSAERPKGSFSTLEIQRTEQGDSAMYLCASSSTPGQGGEQYFGPGTRLTVT.

The rearrangement links TRBV6-6 to TRBJ1-1, with TRBD1 as a possible D gene (5 bases). Looked up from germline, CDR1 is MNHNY and CDR2 is SVGAGI (reference sequence). The CDR3 spans 14 residues. Trimming removed 11 bases at V and 0 bases at J, with 16 bases between. The CDR3 nucleotides are TGTGCCGGGGGGTCTGGGTTCTTGAACACTGAAGCTTTCTTT. Protein: CAGGSGFLNTEAFF.

V gene TRBV2 combines with J gene TRBJ2-1, with 11 bases fitting TRBD2. The V gene's germline CDR1 is SNHLY and CDR2 FYNNEI. The CDR3 runs to 17 residues. V shed 5 bases, J shed 8 bases, and the junction held 14 bases outside the gene matches. CDR3 loop: CASSPPSTSGRRDEQFF. The CDR3 region has the DNA TGTGCCAGCAGTCCGCCGTCAACTAGCGGGAGAAGAGATGAGCAGTTCTTC.

This clone was counted between two and nine times. V gene TRBV7-9 combines with J gene TRBJ2-7, with 8 nucleotides matching TRBD2. Germline V gene lookup returns CDR1 SEHNR and CDR2 FQNEAQ (reference sequence). The CDR3 runs 18 residues. With V trimmed by 1 base and J by 3 bases, 14 bases remained unmatched. The CDR3 here is CASSLGGNSGDLFYEQYF. The CDR3 bases are TGTGCCAGCAGCTTAGGAGGGAATAGCGGGGACCTCTTCTACGAGCAGTACTTC.